These 10 T cell receptor beta chains were all obtained from the same sample, sequenced in a study of cytomegalovirus exposure and HLA in healthy donors. PCR employed 60 Vbeta and 13 Jbeta primers. Some clones are missing from TCRdb's copy, which holds only in-frame ones; the method was immunoSEQ multiplex PCR. The sample has approximately 98,000 clones; about 74% are singletons. Sequencing was carried out using PBMCs. The receptors originated from a male donor in good health and CMV-seronegative.

This clone is a singleton in its sample. One junction end does not reproduce the germline sequence, and a read error may be involved. The CDR3 nucleotides are TGTTCCAGCAGCTCGGCCGGGACAGGGATCGGGGGGAACACTGAAGCTTTCTTT. The encoded protein is CSSSSAGTGIGGNTEAFF. The chain couples TRBV7-9 to TRBJ1-1; 9 positions match TRBD1. The V gene's germline CDR1 is SEHNR and CDR2 FQNEAQ (reference sequence). There are 18 residues in the CDR3.

The V gene is TRBV29-1, the J gene TRBJ1-2, with D hard to call. The CDR3 extends over 12 amino acids. V shed 5 bases and J shed 8 bases, with 15 bases lying between them. Germline V gene lookup returns CDR1 SQVTM and CDR2 ANQGSEA. DNA of the CDR3: TGCAGCGTTCTTACAGTAGGTTTAGGCTACACCTTC. Translating gives CSVLTVGLGYTF.

This rearrangement joins TRBV6-5 to TRBJ1-2; 8 bases align to TRBD1. V trimming: 5 bases; J trimming: 8 bases; junction bases outside the gene matches: 7. Germline V lookup: CDR1 MNHEY, CDR2 SVGAGI. CDR3 length: 13 residues. The chain's CDR3 is CASSPRRGRGYTF. For the CDR3, the DNA is TGTGCCAGCAGTCCTCGCAGGGGGCGAGGCTACACCTTC.

The gene calls are TRBV28 and TRBJ2-2; D is unresolved. CDR1 MDHEN and CDR2 SYDVKM come from the germline V gene. The CDR3 spans 13 residues. Between the trimmed V and J ends, which lost 5 bases and 3 bases, there was a span of 7 bases. In DNA form, the CDR3 reads TGTGCCAGCAGTCCCCTCTACACCGGGGAGCTGTTTTTT. It encodes CASSPLYTGELFF.

CDR3: CSVMGLYYEQYF. The CDR3 DNA follows: TGCAGCGTAATGGGACTTTACTACGAGCAGTACTTC. This rearrangement joins TRBV29-1 to TRBJ2-7; D might be TRBD2 (6 bases). The germline V gene encodes CDR1 SQVTM and CDR2 ANQGSEA. V was shortened by 6 bases and J by 3 bases, with 12 bases between the two germline ends. This CDR3 is built from 12 residues.

The chain has TRBV27 and TRBJ1-5; a weak D match, TRBD1 (5 bases). Deletions cut 3 bases from V and 2 bases from J, with 11 bases between. Germline lookup yields CDR1 MNHEY and CDR2 SMNVEV (reference sequence). This CDR3 comprises 15 residues. The CDR3, as DNA: TGTGCCAGCAGTTTTTCAGGGTTGGGCAATCAGCCCCAGCATTTT. Its protein is CASSFSGLGNQPQHF.

The J gene is TRBJ2-7, the V gene TRBV25-1; a weak D match, TRBD1 (5 bases). In germline, CDR1 is MGHDK, CDR2 SYGVNS. The V end was cut by 6 bases, the J end by 2 bases, with 8 bases between. This CDR3 comprises 12 residues. The CDR3 sequence is CASRAGPYEQYF. Here the CDR3 DNA reads TGTGCCAGCAGGGCAGGGCCCTACGAGCAGTACTTC.

The genes are TRBV29-1 and TRBJ2-5; 7 nucleotides line up with TRBD2. J gave up 0 bases and V 1 base, and 8 bases lay outside the gene matches. The CDR3 has 16 residues. The germline V gene has CDR1 SQVTM and CDR2 ANQGSEA. The CDR3 DNA reads TGCAGCGTTGAAGGGGGCCTAGCGGTCGACCAAGAGACCCAGTACTTC. Translated: CSVEGGLAVDQETQYF. The full variable domain, completed using reference TRBV29-1 and TRBJ2-5, is SAVISQKPSRDICQRGTSLTIQCQVDSQVTMMFWYRQQPGQSLTLIATANQGSEATYESGFVIDKFPISRPNLTFSTLTVSNMSPEDSSIYLCSVEGGLAVDQETQYFGPGTRLLVL.

The chain carries TRBV5-8 and TRBJ2-7; weak D call: TRBD2 (6 bases). The CDR3 spans 14 residues. The germline V gene encodes CDR1 SGHTS and CDR2 YDEGEE. V shed 9 bases and J shed 3 bases, with 19 bases lying between them. The chain's CDR3 is CANSYSGSFYEQYF. The CDR3 DNA follows: TGTGCCAACTCTTATTCCGGGAGCTTCTACGAGCAGTACTTC.

The chain employs TRBV14 and TRBJ2-7; D call uncertain. The V end was cut by 4 bases, the J end by 3 bases, with 13 bases between. The length of the CDR3 is 14 residues. Germline lookup yields CDR1 SGHDN and CDR2 FVKESK. DNA for the CDR3: TGTGCCAGCAGCCCAAAAGTTCTCGGCTACGAGCAGTACTTC. It codes for CASSPKVLGYEQYF. The whole variable domain, filled in from reference TRBV14 and TRBJ2-7, reads EAGVTQFPSHSVIEKGQTVTLRCDPISGHDNLYWYRRVMGKEIKFLLHFVKESKQDESGMPNNRFLAERTGGTYSTLKVQPAELEDSGVYFCASSPKVLGYEQYFGPGTRLTVT.